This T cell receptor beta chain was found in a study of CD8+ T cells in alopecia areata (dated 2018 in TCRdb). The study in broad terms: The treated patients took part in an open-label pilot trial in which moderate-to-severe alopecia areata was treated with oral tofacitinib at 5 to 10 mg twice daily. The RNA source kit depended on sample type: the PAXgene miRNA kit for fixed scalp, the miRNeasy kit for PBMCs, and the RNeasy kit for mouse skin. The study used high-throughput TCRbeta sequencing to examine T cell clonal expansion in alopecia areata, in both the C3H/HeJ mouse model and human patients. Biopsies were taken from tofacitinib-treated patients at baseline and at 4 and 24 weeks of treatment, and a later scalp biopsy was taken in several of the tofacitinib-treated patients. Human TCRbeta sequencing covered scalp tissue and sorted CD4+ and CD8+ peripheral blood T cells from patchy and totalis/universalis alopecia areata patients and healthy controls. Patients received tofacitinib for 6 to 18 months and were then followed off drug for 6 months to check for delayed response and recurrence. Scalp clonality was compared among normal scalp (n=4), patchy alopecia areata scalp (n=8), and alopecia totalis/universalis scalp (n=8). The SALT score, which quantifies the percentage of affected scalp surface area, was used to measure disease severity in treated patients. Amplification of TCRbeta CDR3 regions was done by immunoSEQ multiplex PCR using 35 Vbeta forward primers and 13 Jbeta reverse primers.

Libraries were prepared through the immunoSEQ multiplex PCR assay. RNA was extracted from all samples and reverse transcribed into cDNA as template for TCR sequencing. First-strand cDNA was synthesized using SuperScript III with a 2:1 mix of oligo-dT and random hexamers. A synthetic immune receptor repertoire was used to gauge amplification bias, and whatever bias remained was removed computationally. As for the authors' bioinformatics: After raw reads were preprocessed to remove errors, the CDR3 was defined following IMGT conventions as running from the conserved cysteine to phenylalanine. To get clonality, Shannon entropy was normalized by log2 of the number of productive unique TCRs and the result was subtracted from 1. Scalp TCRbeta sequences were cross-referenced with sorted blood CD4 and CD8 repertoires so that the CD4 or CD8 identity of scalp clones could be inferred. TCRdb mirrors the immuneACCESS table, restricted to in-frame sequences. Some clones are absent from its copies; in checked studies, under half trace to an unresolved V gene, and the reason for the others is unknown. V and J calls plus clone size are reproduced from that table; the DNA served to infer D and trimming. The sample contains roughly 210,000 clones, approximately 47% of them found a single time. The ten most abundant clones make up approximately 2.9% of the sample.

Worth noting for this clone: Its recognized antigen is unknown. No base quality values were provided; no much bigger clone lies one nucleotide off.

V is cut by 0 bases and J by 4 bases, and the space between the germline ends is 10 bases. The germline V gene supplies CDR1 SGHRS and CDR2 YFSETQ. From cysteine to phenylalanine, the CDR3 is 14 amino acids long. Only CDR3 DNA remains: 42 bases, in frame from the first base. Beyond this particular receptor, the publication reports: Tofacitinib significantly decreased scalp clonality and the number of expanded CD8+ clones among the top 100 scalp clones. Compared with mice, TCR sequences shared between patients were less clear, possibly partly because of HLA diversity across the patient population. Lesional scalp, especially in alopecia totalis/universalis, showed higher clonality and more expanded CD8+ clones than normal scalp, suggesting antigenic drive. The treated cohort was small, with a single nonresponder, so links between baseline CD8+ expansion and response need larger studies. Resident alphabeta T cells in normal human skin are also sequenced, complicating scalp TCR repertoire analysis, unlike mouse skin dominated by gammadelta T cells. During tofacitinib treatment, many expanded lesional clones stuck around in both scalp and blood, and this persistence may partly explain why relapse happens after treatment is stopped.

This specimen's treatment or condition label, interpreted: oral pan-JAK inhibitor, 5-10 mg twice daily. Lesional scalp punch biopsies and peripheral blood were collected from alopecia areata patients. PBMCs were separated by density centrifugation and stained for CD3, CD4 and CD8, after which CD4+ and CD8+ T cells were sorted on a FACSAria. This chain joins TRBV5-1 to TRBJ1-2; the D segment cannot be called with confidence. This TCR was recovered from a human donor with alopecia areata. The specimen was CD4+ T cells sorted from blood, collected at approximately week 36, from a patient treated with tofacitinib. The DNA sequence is TGCGCCAGCAGCTTGGAGTCACAACTCTATGGCTACACCTTC. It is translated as CASSLESQLYGYTF.